A single T cell receptor (beta chain) is shown here with its context. No antigen is known for it. During the collection period, no donor immune events like infections were recorded. This specimen comes from a study of identifying expanded T cells in peripheral blood. Here immunoSEQ multiplex PCR was the method, and the copy in TCRdb shows in-frame clones only, minus some. In the table there are 70,000 or so clones, about nine tenths of which are singletons. This CDR3 is built from 11 residues. Germline V CDR1 and CDR2: SEHNR, FQNEAQ (reference sequence). Trimming left V 4 bases short and J 6 bases short, with 7 bases between. Study results and caveats: Differentially abundant clones: around 1.2 between replicates, about 17 at two to three weeks, less than 20 at four. Clone count variance between roughly 2-week samples rose with total template count.

The receptor was isolated from a person aged 18 to 70 in good health. This chain links TRBV7-9 with TRBJ2-7; the D is unclear. The specimen was blood. The CDR3 DNA reads TGTGCCAGCAGCTCCTCCCCCGAGCAGTACTTC. The encoded protein is CASSSSPEQYF. The full variable domain, with the rest looked up from reference TRBV7-9 and TRBJ2-7, is DTGVSQNPRHKITKRGQNVTFRCDPISEHNRLYWYRQTLGQGPEFLTYFQNEAQLEKSRLLSDRFSAERPKGSFSTLEIQRTEQGDSAMYLCASSSSPEQYFGPGTRLTVT.